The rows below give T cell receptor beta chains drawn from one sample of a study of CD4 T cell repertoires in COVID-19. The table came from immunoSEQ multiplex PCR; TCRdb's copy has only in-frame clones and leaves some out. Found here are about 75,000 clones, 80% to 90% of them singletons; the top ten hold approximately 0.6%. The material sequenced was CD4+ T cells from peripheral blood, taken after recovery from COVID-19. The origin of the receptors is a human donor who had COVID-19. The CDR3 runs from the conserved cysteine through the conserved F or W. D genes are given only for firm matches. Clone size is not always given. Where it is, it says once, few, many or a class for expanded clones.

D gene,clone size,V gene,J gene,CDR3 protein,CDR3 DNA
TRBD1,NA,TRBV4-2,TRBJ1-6,CASSHSTGQGNNSPLHF,TGTGCCAGCAGCCACTCTACCGGACAGGGGAATAATTCACCCCTCCACTTT
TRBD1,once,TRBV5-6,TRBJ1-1,CASSLGLGQMNTEAFF,TGTGCCAGCAGCTTAGGTTTGGGACAGATGAACACTGAAGCTTTCTTT
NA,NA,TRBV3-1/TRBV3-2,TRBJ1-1,CASSRRGYTEAFF,TGTGCCAGCAGCCGCAGGGGATACACTGAAGCTTTCTTT
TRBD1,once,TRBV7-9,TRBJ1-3,CASSLWQGALGNTIYF,TGTGCCAGCAGCTTATGGCAGGGGGCCCTAGGAAACACCATATATTTT
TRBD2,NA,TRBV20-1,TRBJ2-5,CSASRSGLAGEETQYF,TGCAGTGCTAGTCGATCCGGACTAGCGGGAGAAGAGACCCAGTACTTC
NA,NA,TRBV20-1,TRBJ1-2,CSASRGDYGYTF,TGCAGTGCTAGTCGGGGGGACTATGGCTACACCTTC
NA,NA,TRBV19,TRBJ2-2,CASSIDSAGVLAGELFF,TGTGCCAGTAGTATAGATTCGGCAGGGGTTTTGGCCGGGGAGCTGTTTTTT
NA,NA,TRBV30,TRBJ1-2,CAWSPQSYGYTF,TGTGCCTGGAGTCCTCAGAGCTATGGCTACACCTTC
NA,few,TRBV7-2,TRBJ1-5,CASSFGVRQPQHF,TGTGCCAGCAGCTTTGGTGTGAGACAGCCCCAGCATTTT
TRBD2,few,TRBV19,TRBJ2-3,CASSITFGSGGAMAQYF,TGTGCCAGTAGTATTACGTTTGGTAGCGGGGGGGCCATGGCGCAGTATTTT
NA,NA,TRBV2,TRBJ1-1,CASSELQGAAEAFF,TGTGCCAGCAGTGAACTACAGGGAGCGGCTGAAGCTTTCTTT
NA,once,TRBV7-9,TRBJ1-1,CASSLAGPNTEAFF,TGTGCCAGCAGCTTAGCAGGGCCGAACACTGAAGCTTTCTTT
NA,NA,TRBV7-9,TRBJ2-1,CASSFGLHNEQFF,TGTGCCAGCAGCTTTGGTCTCCACAATGAGCAGTTCTTC
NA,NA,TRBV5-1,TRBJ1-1,CASSLSLGNTEAFF,TGCGCCAGCAGCTTGTCGCTGGGGAACACTGAAGCTTTCTTT
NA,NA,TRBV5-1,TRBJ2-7,CASRPAGTIEQYF,TGCGCCAGCAGGCCCGCGGGGACAATCGAGCAGTACTTC
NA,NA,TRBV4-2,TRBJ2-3,CASSQEGRLWYTDTQYF,TGTGCCAGCAGCCAAGAAGGGAGACTCTGGTACACAGATACGCAGTATTTT
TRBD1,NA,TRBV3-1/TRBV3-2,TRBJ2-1,CASSHKGTVVNEQFF,TGTGCCAGCAGCCATAAGGGGACAGTCGTCAATGAGCAGTTCTTC
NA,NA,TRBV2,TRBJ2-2,CASSERVGVNTGELFF,TGTGCCAGCAGTGAAAGGGTGGGGGTGAACACCGGGGAGCTGTTTTTT
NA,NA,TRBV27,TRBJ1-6,CASRVEVRRSSPLHF,TGTGCCAGCAGGGTAGAAGTAAGACGGAGTTCACCCCTCCACTTT
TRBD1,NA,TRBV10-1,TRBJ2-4,CASSARQGGIQYF,TGCGCCAGCAGTGCCCGACAGGGGGGCATTCAGTACTTC
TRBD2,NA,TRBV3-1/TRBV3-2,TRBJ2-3,CASSLRLAGGTDTQYF,TGTGCCAGCAGTCTGCGACTAGCGGGAGGCACAGATACGCAGTATTTT
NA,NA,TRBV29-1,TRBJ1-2,CSVGSVGGYTF,TGCAGCGTTGGGTCCGTGGGTGGCTACACCTTC
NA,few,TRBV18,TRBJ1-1,CASRRQSSNTEAFF,TGTGCCAGCCGCCGACAGAGCAGCAACACTGAAGCTTTCTTT
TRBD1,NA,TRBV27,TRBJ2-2,CASSPDRGGRTGELFF,TGTGCCAGCAGTCCGGACAGGGGAGGTCGAACCGGGGAGCTGTTTTTT
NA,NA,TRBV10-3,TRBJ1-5,CAISESRGGQTNQPQHF,TGTGCCATCAGTGAGTCGCGGGGGGGGCAGACCAATCAGCCCCAGCATTTT
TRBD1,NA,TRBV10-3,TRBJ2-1,CAISESTLRGRSSNEQFF,TGTGCCATCAGTGAGTCAACTCTCAGGGGGCGTTCTTCCAATGAGCAGTTCTTC
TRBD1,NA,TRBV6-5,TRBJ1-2,CASRRGQGEYGYTF,TGTGCCAGCAGGAGGGGACAGGGTGAATATGGCTACACCTTC
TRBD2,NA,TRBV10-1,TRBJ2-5,CASSDGLAGGSVTQYF,TGCGCCAGCAGTGACGGACTAGCGGGGGGATCGGTGACCCAGTACTTC
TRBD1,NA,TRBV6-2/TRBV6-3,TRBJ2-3,CASSYSGTAGGFDTQYF,TGTGCCAGCAGTTACTCGGGGACGGCAGGGGGATTTGATACGCAGTATTTT
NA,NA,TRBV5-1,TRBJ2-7,CASSLTQVEQYF,TGCGCCAGCAGCTTGACCCAAGTCGAGCAGTACTTC